This T cell receptor (beta chain) was observed in a study of blood T cells in healthy people across ages. Study summary: Per two T cells, template switching captured roughly one barcoded beta molecule.

Details on this clonotype: Its target is unknown. A much larger clone sits a single nucleotide away, making a read error possible.

Next came a second PCR, run for about 7 to 12 cycles, which used a sample-barcoded 5' primer along with a J-beta primer mix. From each sample, at least 3 million paired-end reads containing CDR3 were obtained. TCRdb used MiXCR to reprocess the 5' RACE reads, holding one entry per CDR3 protein. Of about 580,000 distinct CDR3 sequences listed, around half are singletons. Germline-derived CDR1 and CDR2 are SGHRS and YFSETQ. The CDR3 has 15 residues. General observations from the study: Diversity figures based on one million T cells were deemed too low.

The source of this sequence is a man at least 80 years old in good health. V is TRBV5-1 and J is TRBJ2-1; 11 nucleotides align to TRBD2. The source material was blood. The CDR3 DNA sequence: TGCGCCGGCAGCATCGGGACTAGCGGTTCCAATGAGCAGTTCTTC. This translates into CAGSIGTSGSNEQFF.